Following are 23 T cell receptor beta chains from one sample sequenced in a study of monozygotic twins with cystic fibrosis. Some clones are missing from TCRdb's copy, which holds only in-frame ones; the method was immunoSEQ multiplex PCR. The sample lists some 30,000 clones, around 90% occurring once. Sequenced sample: blood. The receptors originated from a girl aged 2 to 10 with cystic fibrosis.

This clone has only one observation. The V call is TRBV12-5, the J call TRBJ1-1; unclear D gene. The V end lost 3 bases, the J end lost 3 bases, and 5 bases lay between the germline ends. There are 12 residues in the CDR3. Germline loops: CDR1 LGHNT, CDR2 FRNRAP. CDR3 sequence reads: CASGFRDTEAFF. The CDR3 DNA follows: TGTGCTAGTGGTTTTCGGGACACTGAAGCTTTCTTT.

This chain connects TRBV7-9 to TRBJ2-1, with TRBD2 identical over 8 bases. The CDR3 runs to 14 residues. J was trimmed by 12 bases and V by 1 base; bases with no gene match: 8. Germline-derived CDR1 and CDR2 are SEHNR and FQNEAQ (reference sequence). CDR3 in DNA: TGTGCCAGCAGCTTAGAAACTAGCGGCGGGAGGCAGTTCTTC. Amino acid sequence: CASSLETSGGRQFF.

The J gene is TRBJ2-2, the V gene TRBV30; D gene uncertain. The ends were cut back, 3 bases at V and 1 base at J, with 9 bases in the middle. Germline values: CDR1 GTSNPN, CDR2 SVGIG (reference sequence). The CDR3 is 14 amino acids. The CDR3 sequence is CAWSALKNTGELFF. In nucleotides, the CDR3 is TGTGCCTGGAGCGCCTTGAAGAACACCGGGGAGCTGTTTTTT.

The V and J genes are TRBV5-8 and TRBJ2-7; TRBD1 might be the D (6 bases). CDR1 and CDR2 (germline): SGHTS, YDEGEE. Between the trimmed V and J ends, which lost 4 bases and 0 bases, there was a span of 14 bases. This CDR3 is 15 amino acids long. As DNA, the CDR3 is TGTGCCAGCAGCCGATTCAGGGGTACCTCCTACGAGCAGTACTTC. Encoded protein: CASSRFRGTSYEQYF. The full variable domain, completed using reference TRBV5-8 and TRBJ2-7, is EAGVTQSPTHLIKTRGQQATLRCSPISGHTSVYWYQQALGLGLQFLLWYDEGEERNRGNFPPRFSGRQFPNYSSELNVNALELEDSALYLCASSRFRGTSYEQYFGPGTRLTVT.

The chain has TRBV7-7 and TRBJ1-4; 9 bases are a match to TRBD1. Germline assignment: CDR1 SSHAT and CDR2 FNYEAQ (reference sequence). This CDR3 comprises 15 residues. Germline trimming cut 5 bases from V and 8 bases from J; bases unmatched to any gene: 9. The CDR3 spells CASSPGTGFNEKLFF. The CDR3 nucleotides are TGTGCCAGCAGCCCCGGGACAGGGTTTAACGAAAAACTGTTTTTT.

The V call is TRBV11-2, the J call TRBJ2-2; 12 bases line up with TRBD2. Germline assignment: CDR1 SGHAT and CDR2 FQNNGV. J was trimmed by 1 base and V by 3 bases; bases with no gene match: 9. The CDR3 is 19 residues long. CDR3 amino acids: CASSLRGLAGTENTGELFF. Written as DNA, the CDR3 is TGTGCCAGCAGCTTGAGAGGACTAGCGGGGACCGAGAACACCGGGGAGCTGTTTTTT.

The J gene is TRBJ2-1, the V gene TRBV7-6; no reliable D call. In germline, CDR1 is SGHVS, CDR2 FNYEAQ. The V end was cut by 5 bases, the J end by 4 bases, with 6 bases between. This CDR3 spans 12 amino acids. CDR3 sequence: CASSPDYNEQFF. The DNA for the CDR3 is TGTGCCAGCAGCCCGGATTACAATGAGCAGTTCTTC.

The chain carries TRBV30 and TRBJ1-5, with 8 nucleotides matching TRBD1. V was clipped by 1 base and J by 5 bases; unmatched bases: 4. The CDR3 covers 14 residues. CDR1 GTSNPN and CDR2 SVGIG come from the germline V gene (reference sequence). The CDR3: CAWSADRGHQPQHF. CDR3 nucleotide sequence: TGTGCCTGGAGTGCCGACAGGGGCCATCAGCCCCAGCATTTT.

The chain carries TRBV4-1 and TRBJ1-1, with unresolved D. CDR1 MGHRA and CDR2 YSYEKL come from the germline V gene. V was trimmed by 4 bases and J by 6 bases, leaving 15 bases between them. This CDR3 is built from 14 residues. CDR3 sequence reads: CASSPTESYAEAFF. CDR3 sequence (DNA): TGCGCCAGCAGCCCCACCGAGTCCTACGCTGAAGCTTTCTTT.

This chain joins TRBV7-9 and TRBJ2-7, with D unresolved. The V end was cut by 2 bases, the J end by 2 bases, with 4 bases between. Germline CDR1 and CDR2: SEHNR and FQNEAQ (reference sequence). This CDR3 has 12 amino acids. In DNA, the CDR3 is TGTGCCAGCAGCTTAAGCGCCTACGAGCAGTACTTC. Encoded protein: CASSLSAYEQYF.

The chain employs TRBV19 and TRBJ2-5; no definite D call. V lost 5 bases to trimming and J lost 4 bases, with 14 bases between them. The CDR3 consists of 14 residues. Germline CDR1 LNHDA, CDR2 SQIVND (reference sequence). CDR3 bases: TGTGCCAGTAGTGTCCCGGGCAGCAGAGAGACCCAGTACTTC. It translates to CASSVPGSRETQYF.

V and J are TRBV9 and TRBJ2-7; 8 bases map to TRBD2. CDR3 length: 14 amino acids. After removal of 3 bases from V and 4 bases from J, the junction contained 6 bases not matched to a gene. In germline, CDR1 is SGDLS, CDR2 YYNGEE. CDR3 DNA: TGTGCCAGCAGCGCTGCCGGGACTAGGTACGAGCAGTACTTC. Translating gives CASSAAGTRYEQYF.

This sequence joins TRBV2 and TRBJ2-3; 7 nucleotides match TRBD2. There are 16 residues in the CDR3. With 5 bases clipped from V and 3 bases from J, the junction kept 11 bases outside the gene matches. Germline V gene sequence: CDR1 SNHLY, CDR2 FYNNEI. CDR3 sequence: CASSTRSGIRTDTQYF. In nucleotides, the CDR3 is TGTGCCAGCAGTACTCGCAGCGGGATACGGACAGATACGCAGTATTTT.

The V and J genes are TRBV7-2 and TRBJ1-1, with 8 positions matching TRBD1. The germline V gene encodes CDR1 SGHTA and CDR2 FQGNSA. The CDR3 runs 17 residues. V lost 0 bases to trimming and J lost 2 bases; unmatched junction nucleotides: 8. The CDR3 DNA reads TGTGCCAGCAGCTTAGCCCTACAGGGGGTGGTAAACACTGAAGCTTTCTTT. It specifies CASSLALQGVVNTEAFF.

The genes are TRBV6-5 and TRBJ1-2; TRBD1 matches 9 bases. V lost 0 bases, J lost 7 bases, and 6 bases stayed unmatched. The CDR3 sequence is 15 residues long. The germline gives CDR1 MNHEY, CDR2 SVGAGI. The CDR3 DNA reads TGTGCCAGCAGTTACTCGATGACAGGGGGTAGTGGCTACACCTTC. Its translation: CASSYSMTGGSGYTF.

The V gene is TRBV27, the J gene TRBJ2-3; TRBD1 is a possible D gene (5 bases). The CDR3 has 14 amino acids. V lost 5 bases and J 0 bases, leaving 9 bases between the germline ends. The germline V gene has CDR1 MNHEY and CDR2 SMNVEV (reference sequence). In nucleotides, the CDR3 is TGTGCCAGCAGTCACAGGTTTAGCACAGATACGCAGTATTTT. Translating gives CASSHRFSTDTQYF.

J is TRBJ1-6 and V is TRBV6-1; 9 bases line up with TRBD1. Trimming at V came to 1 base and at J to 9 bases, leaving 4 bases not matched to a gene. The CDR3 sequence is 15 residues long. CDR1 is MNHNS and CDR2 is SASEGT in the germline V gene. CDR3: CASSEVGTGSSPLHF. The DNA for the CDR3 is TGTGCCAGCAGTGAAGTGGGGACAGGGTCTTCACCCCTCCACTTT.

V and J are TRBV7-6 and TRBJ2-7; D unresolved. Trimming removed 0 bases from V and 1 base from J, with 13 bases in between. Germline V CDR1 and CDR2: SGHVS, FNYEAQ. The CDR3 sequence is 16 residues long. Here the CDR3 DNA reads TGTGCCAGCAGCTTAGCGACGTTGGAGAAATCCTACGAGCAGTACTTC. Translated: CASSLATLEKSYEQYF.

The chain has TRBV29-1 and TRBJ2-7; D is possibly TRBD1 (6 bases). Germline-derived CDR1 and CDR2 are SQVTM and ANQGSEA. The ends were cut back, 3 bases at V and 0 bases at J, with 18 bases in the middle. This CDR3 has 16 amino acids. The CDR3 loop is CSVEGAWEKGSYEQYF. The CDR3, as DNA: TGCAGCGTTGAGGGGGCCTGGGAGAAGGGCTCCTACGAGCAGTACTTC.

The chain carries TRBV29-1 and TRBJ2-7; TRBD1 agrees at 8 bases. The CDR3 length is 13 residues. CDR1 and CDR2 (germline): SQVTM, ANQGSEA. V shed 7 bases and J 3 bases; nucleotides not matched to a gene: 8. CDR3 sequence (DNA): TGCAGCGCTACCGGACAGGGAAACTACGAGCAGTACTTC. Its protein is CSATGQGNYEQYF.

The rearrangement links TRBV5-4 to TRBJ1-1, with D tentatively TRBD1 (6 bases). Germline V lookup: CDR1 SGHNT, CDR2 YYREEE (reference sequence). The CDR3 covers 16 residues. V dropped 3 bases and J dropped 4 bases, with 19 bases sitting between them. The CDR3 here is CASSSERGRAGTEAFF. Here the CDR3 DNA reads TGTGCCAGCAGCTCCGAGCGGGGGCGTGCCGGCACTGAAGCTTTCTTT.

The gene calls are TRBV4-2 and TRBJ2-3, with 9 bases that match TRBD1. CDR1 and CDR2 from the germline V gene are LGHNA and YNFKEQ. CDR3 length equals 16 residues. The ends lost 1 base at V and 4 bases at J; junction bases unmatched: 6. This chain's CDR3 is CASSQVLGQGSDTQYF. CDR3 sequence (DNA): TGTGCCAGCAGCCAAGTCTTGGGACAGGGATCAGATACGCAGTATTTT.

The CDR3: CASSPRTTYQPQYF. Here the CDR3 DNA reads TGTGCCAGCTCACCCCGGACAACCTATCAGCCCCAGTATTTT. V and J are TRBV18 and TRBJ1-5; D is possibly TRBD1 (5 bases). The DNA end lines up better with TRBJ2-3; the J call may be wrong. This CDR3 spans 14 amino acids. Looked up from germline, CDR1 is KGHSH and CDR2 is LQKENI.